Listed below are T cell receptor beta chains from one sample, sequenced in a study of blood T cell repertoires in COVID-19. Sequencing used immunoSEQ multiplex PCR; TCRdb keeps in-frame clones, though not all of them. Of about 210,000 clones listed, roughly four fifths were seen once; the top ten hold approximately 12%. Source material: peripheral blood. The receptors originated from a woman aged 35 to 49 with acute or convalescent COVID-19. The CDR3 runs from the conserved cysteine through the conserved F or W. Fields, in order: clone size, V gene, J gene, D gene, CDR3 protein, CDR3 DNA. The D gene is left open where the match is weak. Some rows mark clone size as missing; the rest say once, few, many or name a class of expanded clone.

NA	TRBV27	TRBJ1-1	NA	CASSLSWEGEAFF	TGTGCCAGCAGTCTATCGTGGGAGGGTGAAGCTTTCTTT
NA	TRBV24-1	TRBJ2-3	TRBD1	CATSDPRTGGLTQYF	TGTGCCACCAGTGACCCTCGGACAGGGGGGCTTACGCAGTATTTT
NA	TRBV5-6	TRBJ2-3	NA	CASSREGGTDTQYF	TGTGCCAGCAGCCGAGAGGGGGGCACAGATACGCAGTATTTT
NA	TRBV19	TRBJ2-7	TRBD1	CASSRGQGSYEQYF	TGTGCCAGTAGTAGGGGACAGGGCTCCTACGAGCAGTACTTC
once	TRBV7-2	TRBJ2-3	TRBD2	CASSFKLAGRRAHTDTQYF	TGTGCCAGCAGCTTCAAACTAGCGGGGCGGCGGGCACACACAGATACGCAGTATTTT
NA	TRBV10-3	TRBJ1-2	TRBD1	CAISRALTGDSYGYTF	TGTGCCATCAGTCGAGCTCTGACAGGGGATTCTTATGGCTACACCTTC
NA	TRBV9	TRBJ2-3	NA	CASSGDGAITDTQYF	TGTGCCAGCAGCGGAGATGGGGCTATCACAGATACGCAGTATTTT
NA	TRBV9	TRBJ1-2	TRBD1	CASSPGTAYGYTF	TGTGCCAGCAGCCCAGGGACAGCCTATGGCTACACCTTC
NA	TRBV6-6	TRBJ2-1	TRBD1	CASRGQGVNEQFF	TGTGCCAGCAGAGGCCAGGGGGTCAATGAGCAGTTCTTC
NA	TRBV4-2	TRBJ2-1	NA	CASSQDWRGSYNEQFF	TGTGCCAGCAGCCAAGACTGGAGGGGTTCCTACAATGAGCAGTTCTTC
NA	TRBV10-3	TRBJ2-1	NA	CAISDSGTSSYNEQFF	TGTGCCATCAGTGATTCAGGTACTAGCTCCTACAATGAGCAGTTCTTC
once	TRBV24-1	TRBJ1-5	TRBD1	CATGGLRGALGQGERSSNQPQHF	TGTGCCACGGGGGGTTTACGGGGTGCATTAGGACAGGGGGAAAGGAGTAGCAATCAGCCCCAGCATTTT
few	TRBV9	TRBJ1-6	NA	CASSVAPGQGLHF	TGTGCCAGCAGCGTAGCCCCGGGACAAGGGCTCCACTTT
NA	TRBV4-1	TRBJ2-1	TRBD2	CASSQGTSGGNEQFF	TGCGCCAGCAGCCAAGGGACTAGCGGGGGAAATGAGCAGTTCTTC
NA	TRBV5-1	TRBJ1-3	NA	CASTPTYPSSSGNTIYF	TGCGCCAGCACCCCGACTTATCCGTCCTCCTCTGGAAACACCATATATTTT
NA	TRBV2	TRBJ2-7	TRBD1	CASSELPGQTYYEQYF	TGTGCCAGCAGTGAACTGCCGGGACAGACTTATTACGAGCAGTACTTC
NA	TRBV3-1/TRBV3-2	TRBJ1-1	TRBD1	CASSQRRWGTDSAFF	TGTGCCAGCAGCCAAAGGAGGTGGGGGACAGACTCTGCTTTCTTT
NA	TRBV30	TRBJ1-1	NA	CAWSVLEGYDRNTEAFF	TGTGCCTGGAGTGTACTTGAAGGGTACGACAGGAACACTGAAGCTTTCTTT
NA	TRBV4-1	TRBJ2-6	TRBD1	CASSFGQGSGANVLTF	TGCGCCAGCAGCTTCGGACAGGGGTCTGGGGCCAACGTCCTGACTTTC
NA	TRBV14	TRBJ1-1	TRBD1	CASSQLGQGLSNTEAFF	TGTGCCAGCAGCCAGTTGGGACAGGGGTTGAGTAACACTGAAGCTTTCTTT
NA	TRBV2	TRBJ2-3	NA	CASREEGMTDTQYF	TGTGCCAGCAGGGAGGAGGGGATGACAGATACGCAGTATTTT
NA	TRBV2	TRBJ2-6	NA	CASTQEDSSGANVLTF	TGTGCCAGCACCCAGGAGGACAGCTCTGGGGCCAACGTCCTGACTTTC
once	TRBV7-3	TRBJ2-1	NA	CASSLARVVGNEQFF	TGTGCCAGCAGCTTAGCCAGGGTTGTGGGCAATGAGCAGTTCTTC
NA	TRBV21-1	TRBJ2-7	NA	CASSRTGKSGEQYF	TGTGCCAGCAGCAGGACAGGGAAATCCGGAGAGCAGTACTTC
NA	TRBV20-1	TRBJ2-1	TRBD2	CSASASGGTIDYNEQFF	TGCAGTGCTAGTGCGAGCGGGGGGACGATAGACTACAATGAGCAGTTCTTC
few	TRBV10-2	TRBJ1-1	NA	CASRETMNTEAFF	TGCGCCAGCAGGGAAACTATGAACACTGAAGCTTTCTTT
once	TRBV6-2/TRBV6-3	TRBJ1-5	NA	CASSYRTGEYQPQHF	TGTGCCAGCAGTTACCGCACAGGAGAGTATCAGCCCCAGCATTTT
NA	TRBV6-5	TRBJ2-7	TRBD2	CASRLAGGTYEQYF	TGTGCCAGCAGATTAGCGGGGGGAACCTACGAGCAGTACTTC
NA	TRBV10-3	TRBJ1-4	NA	CAISGASNEKLFF	TGTGCCATCAGTGGGGCCTCTAATGAAAAACTGTTTTTT
NA	TRBV4-3	TRBJ2-4	TRBD1	CASSQEDRGKRGIQYF	TGCGCCAGCAGCCAAGAAGACAGGGGAAAAAGAGGCATTCAGTACTTC
NA	TRBV7-6	TRBJ1-5	NA	CASSLSGGPQHF	TGTGCCAGCAGCTTATCAGGAGGGCCCCAGCATTTT
NA	TRBV9	TRBJ2-1	TRBD2	CASSPGTSGYNEQFF	TGTGCCAGCAGCCCAGGGACTAGCGGCTACAATGAGCAGTTCTTC
NA	TRBV2	TRBJ2-4	TRBD1	CASSMTGQNIQYF	TGTGCCAGCAGTATGACAGGGCAAAACATTCAGTACTTC
NA	TRBV4-3	TRBJ2-7	NA	CASSPSGTISSYEQYF	TGCGCCAGCAGCCCCTCCGGGACAATCAGTTCCTACGAGCAGTACTTC
NA	TRBV2	TRBJ2-7	TRBD1	CASSRGTGAYYEQYF	TGTGCCAGCAGTAGGGGGACAGGCGCGTACTACGAGCAGTACTTC
NA	TRBV13	TRBJ2-7	TRBD2	CASSLVGTSPYEQYF	TGTGCCAGCAGCTTAGTAGGGACTAGCCCCTACGAGCAGTACTTC
NA	TRBV4-2	TRBJ2-3	TRBD2	CASSQKTSGGSDTQYF	TGTGCCAGCAGCCAGAAAACTAGCGGGGGCTCGGATACGCAGTATTTT
NA	TRBV7-2	TRBJ1-5	TRBD1	CASSYPRTGGMDQPQHF	TGTGCCAGCAGCTATCCTAGGACAGGGGGAATGGATCAGCCCCAGCATTTT
NA	TRBV7-9	TRBJ2-3	NA	CASSSGGASTDTQYF	TGTGCCAGCAGTTCCGGCGGGGCTAGCACAGATACGCAGTATTTT
NA	TRBV27	TRBJ2-7	NA	CASGYRVSYEQYF	TGTGCCAGCGGCTACAGGGTGTCCTACGAGCAGTACTTC
NA	TRBV6-5	TRBJ1-4	NA	CASSLAGPGGKLFF	TGTGCCAGCAGTTTGGCAGGTCCGGGCGGGAAACTGTTTTTT
NA	TRBV5-1	TRBJ2-7	TRBD1	CASSAGGWEQYF	TGCGCCAGCAGCGCAGGGGGCTGGGAGCAGTACTTC
NA	TRBV7-8	TRBJ2-1	NA	CASSSRDSYNEQFF	TGTGCCAGCAGCTCACGGGATTCCTACAATGAGCAGTTCTTC